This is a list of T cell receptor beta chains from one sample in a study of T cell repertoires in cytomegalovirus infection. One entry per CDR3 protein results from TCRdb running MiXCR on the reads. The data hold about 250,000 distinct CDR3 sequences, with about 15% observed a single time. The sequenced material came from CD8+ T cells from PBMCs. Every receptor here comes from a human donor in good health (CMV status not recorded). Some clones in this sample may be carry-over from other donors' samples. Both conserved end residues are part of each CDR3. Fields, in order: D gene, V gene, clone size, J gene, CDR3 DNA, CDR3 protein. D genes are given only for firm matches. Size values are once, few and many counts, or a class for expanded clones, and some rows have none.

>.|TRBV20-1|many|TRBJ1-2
TGCAGTGCCCTTCCGGACAGAGTACCCCTTGGCTACACCTTC
CSALPDRVPLGYTF
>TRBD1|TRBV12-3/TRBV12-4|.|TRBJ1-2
TGTGCCAGCAGTCCCTCAGGACAGGTCTTCGGCTACACCTTC
CASSPSGQVFGYTF
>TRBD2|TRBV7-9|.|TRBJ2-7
TGTGCCAGCAGCCCCGGACTAGCGCGAAGCTCCTACGAGCAGTACTTC
CASSPGLARSSYEQYF
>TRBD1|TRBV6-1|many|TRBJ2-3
TGTGCCAGCATCGGACAGGGCCGGCCAGATACGCAGTATTTT
CASIGQGRPDTQYF
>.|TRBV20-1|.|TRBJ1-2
TGCAGTGCTAGAGAAGTTGCGGACTATGGCTACACCTTC
CSAREVADYGYTF
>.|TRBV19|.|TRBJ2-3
TGTGCCAGTAGTATAGAGTGGGGAGGGGGCGAAGGAGATACGCAGTATTTT
CASSIEWGGGEGDTQYF
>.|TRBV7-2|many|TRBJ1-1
TGTGCCAGCAGCCCCAGGGGTGTTGAAGCTTTCTTT
CASSPRGVEAFF
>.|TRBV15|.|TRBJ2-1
TGTGCCACCAGCAGAGGCGTTTATGAGCAGTTCTTC
CATSRGVYEQFF
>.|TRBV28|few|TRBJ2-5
TGTGCCAGCTCAAATCCTGGGGGCCGGCGGGAGACCCAGTACTTC
CASSNPGGRRETQYF
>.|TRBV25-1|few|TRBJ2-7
TGTGCCAGCAGTGAAAGGGGGTATTATTACGAGCAGTACTTC
CASSERGYYYEQYF
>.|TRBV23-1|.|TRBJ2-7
TGCGCCAGCAGTCATCCCCTCCATCTAGACAGTATCTACGAGCAGTACTTC
CASSHPLHLDSIYEQYF
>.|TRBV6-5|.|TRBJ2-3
TGTGCCAGCAGTTACGATCCACCTCCCACAGATACGCAGTATTTT
CASSYDPPPTDTQYF
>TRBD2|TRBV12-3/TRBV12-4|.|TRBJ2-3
TGTGCCAGCAGTTTCGGACTAGCGGGGGGTCGGCGCCTAACTACGCAGTATTTT
CASSFGLAGGRRLTTQYF
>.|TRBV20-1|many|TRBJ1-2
TGCAGTGCTAGCAGTGGGGACGGACAGTTGGACACCTTC
CSASSGDGQLDTF
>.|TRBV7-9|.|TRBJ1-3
TGTGCCAGCAGCCCCGGTGACGGGAACACCATATATTTT
CASSPGDGNTIYF
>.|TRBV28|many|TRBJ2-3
TGTGCCTCACGCCAGGGGCGATTGACAGATACGCAGTATTTT
CASRQGRLTDTQYF
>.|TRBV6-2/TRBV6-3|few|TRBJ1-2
TGTGCCAGCAGGGACAGCAACTATGGCTACACCTTC
CASRDSNYGYTF
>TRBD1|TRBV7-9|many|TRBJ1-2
TGTGCCAGCAGCTTGGACTTTACAGGGGCAGGAGGCTACACCTTC
CASSLDFTGAGGYTF
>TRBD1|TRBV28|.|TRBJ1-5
TGTGCCAGTAAGACAGGGCTCAATCAGCCCCAGCATTTT
CASKTGLNQPQHF
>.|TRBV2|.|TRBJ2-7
TGTGCCAGCAGTGATCCCCGAGGGGGGGACGAGCAGTACTTC
CASSDPRGGDEQYF
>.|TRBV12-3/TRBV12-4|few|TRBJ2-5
TGTGCCAGCAGTTTAGTAGGTCATAACCAAGAGACCCAGTACTTC
CASSLVGHNQETQYF
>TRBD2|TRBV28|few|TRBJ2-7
TGTGCCAGCAGCAAAAGACGGGGGGGCCCCTACGAGCAGTACTTC
CASSKRRGGPYEQYF
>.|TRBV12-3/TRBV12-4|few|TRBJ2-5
TGTGCCAGCACACTGAGAGGACAGCAAGAGACCCAGTACTTC
CASTLRGQQETQYF